This TCR beta chain was identified in a study of T cells in Graves' hyperthyroidism and ophthalmopathy. This clonotype has at least ten counts. This CDR3 comprises 16 residues. V was trimmed by 1 base and J by 6 bases, leaving 18 bases between them. From germline, CDR1 is SGHTA and CDR2 FQGNSA. RNA transcripts yielded amplified TCR beta CDR3 regions. The primer set for the first-round RT-PCR of the TCR CDR3 was HTBI. TCRdb re-analysed the multiplex PCR reads in MiXCR, keeping a single row per CDR3 protein. Here the sample spans about half a million distinct CDR3 sequences, less than 25% being singletons.

The chain couples TRBV7-2 to TRBJ2-5; tentatively, D is TRBD1 or TRBD2 (5 bases each). This receptor was obtained from a man aged 18 to 29 with Graves' hyperthyroidism. Sequencing was carried out using blood. The CDR3 DNA follows: TGTGCCAGCAGCTTAGTTGTGGCCGGGGCGGAACAGACCCAGTACTTC. Its protein product is CASSLVVAGAEQTQYF.